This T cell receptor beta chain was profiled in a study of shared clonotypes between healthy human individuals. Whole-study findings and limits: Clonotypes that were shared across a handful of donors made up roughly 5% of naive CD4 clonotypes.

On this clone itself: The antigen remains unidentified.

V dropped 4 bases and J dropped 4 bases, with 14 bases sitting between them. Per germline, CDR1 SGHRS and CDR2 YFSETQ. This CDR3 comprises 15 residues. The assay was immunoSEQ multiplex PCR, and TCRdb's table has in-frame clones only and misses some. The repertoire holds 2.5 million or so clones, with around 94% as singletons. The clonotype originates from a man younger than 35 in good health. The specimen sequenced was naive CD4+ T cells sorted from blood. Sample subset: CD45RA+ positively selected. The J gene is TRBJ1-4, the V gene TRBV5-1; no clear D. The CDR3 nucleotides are TGCGCCAGCAGCAAGACCGGGAACCTTAATGAAAAACTGTTTTTT. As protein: CASSKTGNLNEKLFF.